This passage covers 18 T cell receptor beta chains from one sample sequenced in a study of cytomegalovirus exposure and HLA in healthy donors. The PCR used 60 Vbeta and 13 Jbeta primers. Some clones are missing from TCRdb's copy, which holds only in-frame ones; the method was immunoSEQ multiplex PCR. The sample yields some 180,000 clones, over 9.5% seen once. The sequenced sample consisted of PBMCs. These receptors were collected from a man in his fifties in good health and CMV-seropositive.

The J gene is TRBJ2-2, the V gene TRBV2; D is possibly TRBD1 (6 bases). CDR3 length equals 15 residues. The V end was cut by 5 bases, the J end by 4 bases, with 14 bases between. CDR1 and CDR2 (germline): SNHLY, FYNNEI. The CDR3 here is CASSQLTGSTGELFF. The DNA for the CDR3 is TGTGCCAGCAGTCAACTTACAGGGAGCACCGGGGAGCTGTTTTTT.

The gene calls are TRBV19 and TRBJ1-2, with TRBD1 matching 9 bases. The junction had 7 bases not matched to a gene; V was cut back by 7 bases and J by 4 bases. CDR1 and CDR2 (germline): LNHDA, SQIVND (reference sequence). There are 14 residues in the CDR3. The CDR3 spells CASTTGGAGYGYTF. The CDR3 region has the DNA TGTGCCAGTACCACAGGGGGCGCGGGCTATGGCTACACCTTC.

A few counts support this clone. This chain links TRBV30 with TRBJ1-1, with D unclear. V lost 0 bases and J 1 base, leaving 6 bases between the germline ends. There are 13 residues in the CDR3. The germline V gene encodes CDR1 GTSNPN and CDR2 SVGIG (reference sequence). The CDR3 loop reads CAWSVQWNTEAFF. The CDR3 DNA follows: TGTGCCTGGAGTGTTCAATGGAACACTGAAGCTTTCTTT.

The CDR3 sequence is CASSQDSTHEQYV. CDR3 DNA sequence: TGTGCCAGCAGCCAGGACAGTACGCACGAGCAGTACGTC. The chain links TRBV28 to TRBJ2-7; TRBD1 might be the D (6 bases). V lost 6 bases to trimming and J lost 5 bases, with 14 bases between them. Germline-derived CDR1 and CDR2 are MDHEN and SYDVKM. The CDR3 has 13 residues.

V is TRBV5-4 and J is TRBJ2-2, with TRBD1 matching over 8 bases. The CDR3 consists of 17 residues. Germline CDR1 is SGHNT and CDR2 is YYREEE (reference sequence). Trimming removed 5 bases from V and 0 bases from J; junction bases left unmatched: 9. The CDR3 is CASSPTGGPSNTGELFF. CDR3 nucleotide sequence: TGTGCCAGCAGTCCTACAGGGGGTCCTTCGAACACCGGGGAGCTGTTTTTT.

CDR3 sequence (DNA): TGTGCCAGCAGAAGACCGACAATCCAGCCCCAGCATTTT. It is translated as CASRRPTIQPQHF. The V and J genes are TRBV28 and TRBJ1-5; D not certain. The CDR3 length is 13 residues. Germline CDR1 is MDHEN and CDR2 is SYDVKM. The V gene lost 6 bases and the J gene lost 7 bases, with 13 bases spanning the gap.

The chain links TRBV5-6 to TRBJ1-2, with 10 bases fitting TRBD1. The V gene end was trimmed by 5 bases and the J gene end by 2 bases; junction bases not matched to a gene: 6. Per germline, CDR1 SGHDT and CDR2 YYEEEE. CDR3 length: 15 amino acids. This CDR3 reads CASRLGTGANYGYTF. DNA for the CDR3: TGTGCCAGCAGATTAGGGACAGGGGCGAACTATGGCTACACCTTC.

The chain carries TRBV27 and TRBJ2-7; unclear D gene. The CDR3 contains 13 residues. With 0 bases removed from V and 5 bases from J, the gap between germline ends came to 8 bases. The germline V gene has CDR1 MNHEY and CDR2 SMNVEV (reference sequence). In DNA, the CDR3 is TGTGCCAGCAGTTTATCGAACACCGACGAGCAGTACTTC. This translates into CASSLSNTDEQYF.

The genes are TRBV5-1 and TRBJ2-3; 8 bases map to TRBD2. Germline V CDR1 and CDR2: SGHRS, YFSETQ. Trimming removed 0 bases from V and 6 bases from J; junction bases left unmatched: 6. The CDR3 totals 15 residues. The CDR3 DNA reads TGCGCCAGCAGCTTGGTGGCGGGGGGAATCGATACGCAGTATTTT. Protein product: CASSLVAGGIDTQYF.

This clone turned up a few times. The V gene is TRBV5-1, the J gene TRBJ2-1; D not certain. Germline V gene sequence: CDR1 SGHRS, CDR2 YFSETQ. This CDR3 is 13 amino acids long. Trimming left V 0 bases short and J 5 bases short, with 6 bases between. CDR3 region: CASSLALHNEQFF. The CDR3, as DNA: TGCGCCAGCAGCTTGGCCCTCCACAATGAGCAGTTCTTC. Based on the CDR3 plus reference TRBV5-1 and TRBJ2-1, the full variable domain is KAGVTQTPRYLIKTRGQQVTLSCSPISGHRSVSWYQQTPGQGLQFLFEYFSETQRNKGNFPGRFSGRQFSNSRSEMNVSTLELGDSALYLCASSLALHNEQFFGPGTRLTVL.

This clone was observed a few times. The chain employs TRBV5-6 and TRBJ1-1; the D gene is possibly TRBD1 (6 bases). V lost 4 bases, J lost 4 bases, and 23 bases lay in between. This CDR3 contains 17 residues. Looked up from germline, CDR1 is SGHDT and CDR2 is YYEEEE. The CDR3 DNA sequence: TGTGCCAGCAGCCACATCTATTCGAAAGGGGGAAGCACTGAAGCTTTCTTT. It codes for CASSHIYSKGGSTEAFF.

The chain couples TRBV18 to TRBJ1-4, with D perhaps matching TRBD1 (6 bases). Trimming cost V 4 bases and J 3 bases, with 15 bases left between them. This CDR3 comprises 16 residues. Germline V lookup: CDR1 KGHSH, CDR2 LQKENI. The CDR3 nucleotides read TGTGCCAGCTCACAATCAGGGGTTCTGGCTAATGAAAAACTGTTTTTT. Translation: CASSQSGVLANEKLFF. The full variable domain, rest sourced from reference TRBV18 and TRBJ1-4, is NAGVMQNPRHLVRRRGQEARLRCSPMKGHSHVYWYRQLPEEGLKFMVYLQKENIIDESGMPKERFSAEFPKEGPSILRIQQVVRGDSAAYFCASSQSGVLANEKLFFGSGTQLSVL.

There are a few counts of this clone. This sequence joins TRBV11-3 and TRBJ1-6; no clear D. Germline CDR1 reads SGHNT; CDR2 reads YENEEA. The V end lost 1 base, the J end lost 10 bases, and 8 bases lay between the germline ends. The CDR3 length is 13 residues. CDR3 amino acids: CASSLVGSSPLHF. The CDR3 nucleotides read TGTGCCAGCAGCTTAGTGGGGAGCTCACCCCTCCACTTT.

This clone was counted between two and nine times. The J gene is TRBJ1-2, the V gene TRBV5-6; 11 bases map to TRBD1. The V and J ends lost 4 bases and 0 bases, in that order; junction bases with no gene match: 5. This CDR3 spans 16 amino acids. Germline V gene sequence: CDR1 SGHDT, CDR2 YYEEEE. The CDR3 DNA reads as TGTGCCAGCAGCGGGGACAGGGGGACCTCTAACTATGGCTACACCTTC. This gives the protein CASSGDRGTSNYGYTF.

V and J are TRBV4-1 and TRBJ1-4; 10 positions match TRBD1. Germline CDR1 is MGHRA and CDR2 is YSYEKL. The CDR3 spans 15 residues. After removal of 5 bases from V and 8 bases from J, the junction contained 8 bases not matched to a gene. This chain's CDR3 is CASSSSGTGEEKLFF. CDR3 in DNA: TGCGCCAGCAGCTCCTCCGGGACAGGGGAAGAAAAACTGTTTTTT.

V usage is TRBV29-1 and J usage is TRBJ1-5; maybe TRBD1 (5 bases). The V and J ends lost 6 bases and 0 bases respectively, with 9 bases between them. The CDR3 runs 13 residues. The germline gives CDR1 SQVTM, CDR2 ANQGSEA. CDR3 sequence reads: CSVRQYSNQPQHF. Here the CDR3 DNA reads TGCAGCGTCCGACAGTATAGCAATCAGCCCCAGCATTTT.

CDR3 nucleotides: TGTGCCAGCAGTCGACGTGAGGGATTTAACTATGGCTACACCTTC. Encoded protein: CASSRREGFNYGYTF. V is TRBV13 and J is TRBJ1-2, with D hard to call. Trimming stripped 6 bases from V and 1 base from J, with 15 bases between. Germline V gene lookup returns CDR1 PRHDT and CDR2 FYEKMQ (reference sequence). This CDR3 has 15 amino acids. The whole variable domain, remainder taken from reference TRBV13 and TRBJ1-2, is AAGVIQSPRHLIKEKRETATLKCYPIPRHDTVYWYQQGPGQDPQFLISFYEKMQSDKGSIPDRFSAQQFSDYHSELNMSSLELGDSALYFCASSRREGFNYGYTFGSGTRLTVV.

The chain carries TRBV7-6 and TRBJ1-6; 7 bases fit TRBD1. The junction had 12 bases not matched to a gene; V was cut back by 5 bases and J by 11 bases. Germline assignment: CDR1 SGHVS and CDR2 FNYEAQ. The CDR3 consists of 15 residues. The DNA for the CDR3 is TGTGCCAGCAGCCCAGGGACAGCACTTTCGACACCCCTCCACTTT. Translated: CASSPGTALSTPLHF. Filled out from reference TRBV7-6 and TRBJ1-6, the complete variable domain reads GAGVSQSPRYKVTKRGQDVALRCDPISGHVSLYWYRQALGQGPEFLTYFNYEAQQDKSGLPNDRFSAERPEGSISTLTIQRTEQRDSAMYRCASSPGTALSTPLHFGNGTRLTVT.